This T cell receptor beta chain was recorded in a study of blood T cell repertoires in COVID-19. About the study: T cells, B-cell-depleted T cells, or PBMCs supplied cDNA or gDNA.

V was trimmed by 2 bases and J by 4 bases, leaving 15 bases between them. The germline V gene has CDR1 MGHDK and CDR2 SYGVNS. The CDR3 covers 15 residues. In the source study's methods: Nucleated cell number was recorded as an estimate derived from reference gene primer amplification. Assay: immunoSEQ multiplex PCR; the TCRdb copy retains only in-frame clones and omits some. The V and J calls and clone size were taken over from that table, and D and trimming were inferred from the DNA. This table holds 150,000 to 200,000 clones, 80% to 90% found once. The chain is built from TRBV25-1 and TRBJ2-7, with D possibly matching TRBD1 (6 bases). Sequences were obtained from peripheral blood. The TCR sequence derives from a man aged 18 to 35 who had recovered from COVID-19. The CDR3 region is CASSEPSRGGYEQYF. The DNA of the CDR3 is TGTGCCAGCAGTGAACCCTCCAGGGGTGGATACGAGCAGTACTTC.